Listed below are T cell receptor beta chains from one sample, sequenced in a study of regulatory T cells in long-lasting Graves disease. TCRdb redid the calling of the multiplex PCR reads with MiXCR, one entry per CDR3 protein. The sample contains approximately 440,000 distinct CDR3 sequences, roughly 16% of which appear only once. The same sample was also used in a study of T cells in Graves' hyperthyroidism and ophthalmopathy.

The specimen was peripheral blood mononuclear cells (PBMCs), collected at new diagnosis, from a patient treated with antithyroid drugs. Receptor source: a middle-aged man with Graves disease. CDR3s include the opening cysteine and the closing phenylalanine or tryptophan. Each record gives: CDR3 protein, CDR3 DNA, V gene, J gene, clone size, D gene. A D gene is named only where the DNA matches it firmly. Only some rows state a clone size, as once, few, many or a class for expanded clones.

CDR3aa: CSAYTSGRFADTQYF
CDR3nt: TGCAGTGCCTATACTAGCGGGAGGTTTGCAGATACGCAGTATTTT
v_gene: TRBV20-1
j_gene: TRBJ2-3
abundance: -
d_gene: TRBD2

CDR3aa: CASKNRLEGEQYF
CDR3nt: TGTGCCAGCAAAAATCGACTAGAGGGTGAGCAGTACTTC
v_gene: TRBV2
j_gene: TRBJ2-7
abundance: many
d_gene: -

CDR3aa: CASSLLRASKNIQYF
CDR3nt: TGTGCCAGCAGCCTCCTACGGGCCTCCAAAAACATTCAGTACTTC
v_gene: TRBV7-3
j_gene: TRBJ2-4
abundance: few
d_gene: -

CDR3aa: CASRTSGVEQFF
CDR3nt: TGTGCCAGCAGAACTAGCGGAGTTGAGCAGTTCTTC
v_gene: TRBV6-1
j_gene: TRBJ2-1
abundance: many
d_gene: TRBD2

CDR3aa: CASGHDSNSPLHF
CDR3nt: TGTGCCAGCGGACACGATTCTAATTCACCCCTCCACTTT
v_gene: TRBV28
j_gene: TRBJ1-6
abundance: -
d_gene: -

CDR3aa: CASSLPRSSYNSPLHF
CDR3nt: TGTGCCAGCAGCTTGCCGAGAAGCTCCTATAATTCACCCCTCCACTTT
v_gene: TRBV5-5
j_gene: TRBJ1-6
abundance: few
d_gene: -

CDR3aa: CSARPGLAGRKTQYF
CDR3nt: TGCAGTGCTCGCCCGGGACTAGCGGGTCGCAAGACCCAGTACTTC
v_gene: TRBV20-1
j_gene: TRBJ2-5
abundance: many
d_gene: TRBD2

CDR3aa: CASNTGAYEQYF
CDR3nt: TGTGCCAGCAATACGGGAGCCTACGAGCAGTACTTC
v_gene: TRBV28
j_gene: TRBJ2-7
abundance: many
d_gene: -

CDR3aa: CASKGADNEKLFF
CDR3nt: TGTGCCAGCAAGGGGGCCGATAATGAAAAACTGTTTTTT
v_gene: TRBV6-1
j_gene: TRBJ1-4
abundance: many
d_gene: TRBD1

CDR3aa: CASSPNAGSSYNEQFF
CDR3nt: TGTGCCAGCAGCCCTAATGCGGGTAGCTCCTACAATGAGCAGTTCTTC
v_gene: TRBV7-3
j_gene: TRBJ2-1
abundance: many
d_gene: -

CDR3aa: CAWNRGRISGELFF
CDR3nt: TGTGCCTGGAACCGCGGGAGGATTAGCGGGGAGCTGTTTTTT
v_gene: TRBV30
j_gene: TRBJ2-2
abundance: -
d_gene: TRBD2

CDR3aa: CASSLVGTNTGELFF
CDR3nt: TGTGCCAGCAGCTTGGTTGGCACGAACACCGGGGAGCTGTTTTTT
v_gene: TRBV5-4
j_gene: TRBJ2-2
abundance: many
d_gene: -

CDR3aa: CASSHRQGNLGEQYF
CDR3nt: TGTGCCAGCAGCCACCGACAGGGGAACCTGGGGGAGCAGTACTTC
v_gene: TRBV14
j_gene: TRBJ2-7
abundance: few
d_gene: TRBD1

CDR3aa: CASSFTTSGSWAVATDTQYF
CDR3nt: TGTGCCAGTAGTTTCACGACTAGCGGGAGTTGGGCGGTCGCCACAGATACGCAGTATTTT
v_gene: TRBV19
j_gene: TRBJ2-3
abundance: many
d_gene: TRBD2

CDR3aa: CASNQKARGINQPQHF
CDR3nt: TGTGCCAGCAATCAGAAGGCCCGAGGGATCAATCAGCCCCAGCATTTT
v_gene: TRBV28
j_gene: TRBJ1-5
abundance: many
d_gene: -

CDR3aa: CASSRRGDNQPQHF
CDR3nt: TGTGCCAGTAGTCGCAGGGGGGACAATCAGCCCCAGCATTTT
v_gene: TRBV19
j_gene: TRBJ1-5
abundance: -
d_gene: TRBD1

CDR3aa: CASSLGGASGTGEQYF
CDR3nt: TGTGCCAGCAGCTTAGGGGGGGCTAGCGGGACGGGAGAGCAGTACTTC
v_gene: TRBV7-2
j_gene: TRBJ2-7
abundance: -
d_gene: TRBD2

CDR3aa: CASRAGGPSYEQYF
CDR3nt: TGTGCCAGCCGGGCGGGAGGGCCTTCCTACGAGCAGTACTTC
v_gene: TRBV28
j_gene: TRBJ2-7
abundance: -
d_gene: TRBD2

CDR3aa: CASSSPDGGRTEAFF
CDR3nt: TGTGCCAGCAGTTCACCCGACGGTGGGCGCACTGAAGCTTTCTTT
v_gene: TRBV27
j_gene: TRBJ1-1
abundance: many
d_gene: -

CDR3aa: CASSLLLGNEAFF
CDR3nt: TGTGCCAGCAGCTTATTACTGGGGAATGAAGCTTTCTTT
v_gene: TRBV7-9
j_gene: TRBJ1-1
abundance: -
d_gene: -

CDR3aa: CSVVPGEAFF
CDR3nt: TGCAGCGTTGTGCCAGGGGAAGCTTTCTTT
v_gene: TRBV29-1
j_gene: TRBJ1-1
abundance: -
d_gene: -

CDR3aa: CAWSASDRTNYGYTF
CDR3nt: TGTGCCTGGAGTGCCTCGGACAGGACTAACTATGGCTACACCTTC
v_gene: TRBV30
j_gene: TRBJ1-2
abundance: many
d_gene: TRBD1

CDR3aa: CASSPGARAKGTDTQYF
CDR3nt: TGTGCCAGCAGCCCAGGGGCCCGGGCCAAGGGTACGGATACGCAGTATTTT
v_gene: TRBV7-2
j_gene: TRBJ2-3
abundance: many
d_gene: -

CDR3aa: CASRLPGDGETQYF
CDR3nt: TGTGCCAGCAGACTCCCCGGGGACGGAGAGACCCAGTACTTC
v_gene: TRBV28
j_gene: TRBJ2-5
abundance: many
d_gene: -

CDR3aa: CASSGGRVQETQYF
CDR3nt: TGTGCCAGCAGTGGGGGCAGGGTACAAGAGACCCAGTACTTC
v_gene: TRBV2
j_gene: TRBJ2-5
abundance: many
d_gene: -

CDR3aa: CASSPGTVSYEQYF
CDR3nt: TGCGCCAGCAGCCCTGGGACAGTCTCTTACGAGCAGTACTTC
v_gene: TRBV5-1
j_gene: TRBJ2-7
abundance: many
d_gene: TRBD1

CDR3aa: CASSPHRQGISNTEAFF
CDR3nt: TGTGCCAGCAGCCCGCATCGACAGGGGATCTCTAACACTGAAGCTTTCTTT
v_gene: TRBV14
j_gene: TRBJ1-1
abundance: -
d_gene: TRBD1

CDR3aa: CASLTLRTGYTGELFF
CDR3nt: TGTGCCAGCCTAACCTTGAGGACTGGCTACACCGGGGAGCTGTTTTTT
v_gene: TRBV28
j_gene: TRBJ2-2
abundance: few
d_gene: -

CDR3aa: CASSLGDNSYNEQFF
CDR3nt: TGTGCCAGCAGCTTAGGGGACAACTCCTACAATGAGCAGTTCTTC
v_gene: TRBV7-9
j_gene: TRBJ2-1
abundance: many
d_gene: -

CDR3aa: CASRFGGHEQYF
CDR3nt: TGTGCCAGCAGGTTCGGGGGCCACGAGCAGTACTTC
v_gene: TRBV28
j_gene: TRBJ2-7
abundance: many
d_gene: -

CDR3aa: CASSSTEPGNTIYF
CDR3nt: TGTGCCAGCAGTTCCACAGAGCCTGGAAACACCATATATTTT
v_gene: TRBV27
j_gene: TRBJ1-3
abundance: -
d_gene: -

CDR3aa: CASSLLVTSQGEQFF
CDR3nt: TGTGCCAGCAGTTTACTAGTAACCTCACAGGGTGAGCAGTTCTTC
v_gene: TRBV28
j_gene: TRBJ2-1
abundance: many
d_gene: -

CDR3aa: CAIRDRELTGELFF
CDR3nt: TGTGCCATCAGGGACAGGGAACTCACCGGGGAGCTGTTTTTT
v_gene: TRBV19
j_gene: TRBJ2-2
abundance: -
d_gene: TRBD1

CDR3aa: CASSPTITTGGAYNEQFF
CDR3nt: TGTGCCAGCAGCCCTACAATCACCACAGGGGGCGCTTACAATGAGCAGTTCTTC
v_gene: TRBV11-2
j_gene: TRBJ2-1
abundance: -
d_gene: TRBD1

CDR3aa: CASSYGTQYNEQFF
CDR3nt: TGCGCCAGCAGTTACGGGACGCAGTACAATGAGCAGTTCTTC
v_gene: TRBV5-1
j_gene: TRBJ2-1
abundance: many
d_gene: -

CDR3aa: CSARDRLAGGYEQYF
CDR3nt: TGCAGTGCTAGAGATCGATTGGCAGGAGGGTACGAGCAGTACTTC
v_gene: TRBV20-1
j_gene: TRBJ2-7
abundance: many
d_gene: -

CDR3aa: CASRKQGQNTEAFF
CDR3nt: TGTGCCAGCAGAAAACAGGGGCAGAACACTGAAGCTTTCTTT
v_gene: TRBV6-1
j_gene: TRBJ1-1
abundance: many
d_gene: TRBD1

CDR3aa: CASSFSGPKETQYF
CDR3nt: TGTGCCAGCAGCTTCTCGGGGCCCAAAGAGACCCAGTACTTC
v_gene: TRBV7-3
j_gene: TRBJ2-5
abundance: -
d_gene: -

CDR3aa: CASSTTGANYEQYF
CDR3nt: TGTGCCAGCAGCACGACAGGGGCCAACTACGAGCAGTACTTC
v_gene: TRBV5-6
j_gene: TRBJ2-7
abundance: many
d_gene: TRBD1

CDR3aa: CASGPGSRVNTGELFF
CDR3nt: TGTGCTAGTGGTCCAGGGTCGAGGGTGAACACCGGGGAGCTGTTTTTT
v_gene: TRBV12-5
j_gene: TRBJ2-2
abundance: few
d_gene: -

CDR3aa: CASSSRDRGVEQYF
CDR3nt: TGTGCCAGCAGTTCCCGGGACAGGGGGGTCGAGCAGTACTTC
v_gene: TRBV6-5
j_gene: TRBJ2-7
abundance: few
d_gene: TRBD1

CDR3aa: CAWSGSSSETQYF
CDR3nt: TGTGCCTGGAGCGGGAGTAGTTCGGAGACCCAGTACTTC
v_gene: TRBV30
j_gene: TRBJ2-5
abundance: many
d_gene: -

CDR3aa: CASSPTSGRQGAYGYTF
CDR3nt: TGTGCCAGCTCACCGACCTCAGGACGACAGGGGGCGTATGGCTACACCTTC
v_gene: TRBV18
j_gene: TRBJ1-2
abundance: -
d_gene: TRBD1

CDR3aa: CASSLRSGRASGANVLTF
CDR3nt: TGTGCCAGCAGTCTACGTAGCGGGAGGGCCTCGGGGGCCAACGTCCTGACTTTC
v_gene: TRBV6-1
j_gene: TRBJ2-6
abundance: few
d_gene: TRBD2

CDR3aa: CATGGLEANEKLFF
CDR3nt: TGTGCCACCGGGGGTCTCGAAGCTAATGAAAAACTGTTTTTT
v_gene: TRBV15
j_gene: TRBJ1-4
abundance: many
d_gene: -

CDR3aa: CASSFRHLPSGSYNEQFF
CDR3nt: TGTGCCAGCAGTTTCCGACACCTACCTAGCGGCTCCTACAATGAGCAGTTCTTC
v_gene: TRBV27
j_gene: TRBJ2-1
abundance: many
d_gene: TRBD2

CDR3aa: CSAPTGVETQYF
CDR3nt: TGCAGCGCCCCTACAGGGGTCGAGACCCAGTACTTC
v_gene: TRBV29-1
j_gene: TRBJ2-5
abundance: many
d_gene: TRBD1

CDR3aa: CASRATGGVGGMGRHEQYF
CDR3nt: TGTGCCAGCAGAGCCACAGGGGGCGTAGGCGGGATGGGTCGCCACGAGCAGTACTTC
v_gene: TRBV6-1
j_gene: TRBJ2-7
abundance: few
d_gene: TRBD1

CDR3aa: CATHRAGNYEQYF
CDR3nt: TGTGCCACCCATCGAGCGGGGAACTACGAGCAGTACTTC
v_gene: TRBV28
j_gene: TRBJ2-7
abundance: many
d_gene: TRBD2

CDR3aa: CASTLTDTQYF
CDR3nt: TGTGCCAGCACCCTAACAGATACGCAGTATTTT
v_gene: TRBV7-9
j_gene: TRBJ2-3
abundance: many
d_gene: -

CDR3aa: CASSSGQGGGYTF
CDR3nt: TGTGCCAGCAGTTCTGGACAGGGCGGTGGCTACACCTTC
v_gene: TRBV6-5
j_gene: TRBJ1-2
abundance: -
d_gene: TRBD1

CDR3aa: CASMAVPGGKDTQYF
CDR3nt: TGTGCCAGCATGGCGGTCCCGGGAGGGAAAGATACGCAGTATTTT
v_gene: TRBV28
j_gene: TRBJ2-3
abundance: -
d_gene: TRBD2

CDR3aa: CASSEARTNQPQHF
CDR3nt: TGTGCCAGCAGTGAAGCGAGGACCAATCAGCCCCAGCATTTT
v_gene: TRBV6-2/TRBV6-3
j_gene: TRBJ1-5
abundance: few
d_gene: -

CDR3aa: CASTGWGETQYF
CDR3nt: TGTGCCAGCACTGGTTGGGGGGAGACCCAGTACTTC
v_gene: TRBV27
j_gene: TRBJ2-5
abundance: few
d_gene: -

CDR3aa: CASSSGGGSYEQYF
CDR3nt: TGCGCCAGCAGCTCCGGGGGTGGGTCCTACGAGCAGTACTTC
v_gene: TRBV5-1
j_gene: TRBJ2-7
abundance: many
d_gene: -

CDR3aa: CAISQNLGTTDTQYF
CDR3nt: TGTGCCATCAGTCAAAACCTAGGAACTACAGATACGCAGTATTTT
v_gene: TRBV10-3
j_gene: TRBJ2-3
abundance: -
d_gene: -

CDR3aa: CASSLAPAGGTDTQYF
CDR3nt: TGTGCCAGCAGCTTAGCACCCGCGGGAGGGACAGATACGCAGTATTTT
v_gene: TRBV7-6
j_gene: TRBJ2-3
abundance: many
d_gene: TRBD2

CDR3aa: CASTLGHRSGNEQFF
CDR3nt: TGTGCCAGCACCCTGGGACACAGATCCGGCAATGAGCAGTTCTTC
v_gene: TRBV7-9
j_gene: TRBJ2-1
abundance: many
d_gene: -

CDR3aa: CSAQGREATYEQYF
CDR3nt: TGCAGTGCTCAGGGGCGGGAGGCCACCTACGAGCAGTACTTC
v_gene: TRBV20-1
j_gene: TRBJ2-7
abundance: many
d_gene: TRBD2

CDR3aa: CASSLGQGNNEQYF
CDR3nt: TGTGCCAGCAGCTTGGGTCAGGGGAACAACGAGCAGTACTTC
v_gene: TRBV5-6
j_gene: TRBJ2-7
abundance: -
d_gene: -